This TCR beta chain was recovered during a study of blood T cells in healthy people across ages. Trimming cost V 4 bases and J 1 base, with 7 bases left between them. The CDR3 is 13 amino acids. Germline loops: CDR1 MNHEY, CDR2 SVGEGT. A sample-barcoded 5' primer and a J-beta primer mix were used in a second PCR of about 7 to 12 cycles. MiXCR, run by TCRdb on the 5' RACE reads, gives a single entry per CDR3 protein. Among roughly 1,800,000 distinct CDR3 sequences, around half were seen once, and the ten largest hold over 2%. The TCR sequence derives from a woman aged 40 to 50 in good health. Source material: blood. This sequence joins TRBV6-2 or TRBV6-3 and TRBJ2-5, with D possibly being TRBD2 (6 bases). The CDR3 sequence is CASSWRVQETQYF. In DNA, the CDR3 is TGTGCCAGCAGTTGGAGGGTCCAAGAGACCCAGTACTTC.